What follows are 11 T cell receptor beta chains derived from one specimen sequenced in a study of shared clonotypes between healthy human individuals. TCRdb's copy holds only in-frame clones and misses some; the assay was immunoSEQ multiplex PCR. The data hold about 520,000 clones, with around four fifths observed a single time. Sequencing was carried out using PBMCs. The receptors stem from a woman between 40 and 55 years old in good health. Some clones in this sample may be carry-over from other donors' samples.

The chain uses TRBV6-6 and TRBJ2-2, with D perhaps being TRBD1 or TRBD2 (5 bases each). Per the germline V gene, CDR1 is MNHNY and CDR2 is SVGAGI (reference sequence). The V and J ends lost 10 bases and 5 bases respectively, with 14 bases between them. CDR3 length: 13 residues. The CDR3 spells CATLLGETGELFF. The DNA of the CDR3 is TGTGCCACCCTACTGGGGGAAACCGGGGAGCTGTTTTTT.

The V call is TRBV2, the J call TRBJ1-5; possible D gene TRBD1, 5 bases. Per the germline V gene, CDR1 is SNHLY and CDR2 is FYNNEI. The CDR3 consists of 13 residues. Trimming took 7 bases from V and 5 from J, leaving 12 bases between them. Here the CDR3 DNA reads TGTGCCAGCACCCCCTGGGGGGATCAGCCCCAGCATTTT. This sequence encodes CASTPWGDQPQHF.

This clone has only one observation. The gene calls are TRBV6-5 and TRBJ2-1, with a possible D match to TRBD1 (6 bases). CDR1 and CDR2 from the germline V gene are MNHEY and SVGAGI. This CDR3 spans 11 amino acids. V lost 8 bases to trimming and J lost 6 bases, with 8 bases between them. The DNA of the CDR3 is TGTGCCAGCGGGGGCCCCAATGAGCAGTTCTTC. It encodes CASGGPNEQFF.

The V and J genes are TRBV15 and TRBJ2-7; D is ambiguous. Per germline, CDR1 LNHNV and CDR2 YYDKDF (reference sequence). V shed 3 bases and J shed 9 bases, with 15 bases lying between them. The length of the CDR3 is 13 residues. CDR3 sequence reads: CATSSSVQRGQYF. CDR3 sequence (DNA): TGTGCCACCAGCAGTTCTGTCCAACGAGGGCAGTACTTC.

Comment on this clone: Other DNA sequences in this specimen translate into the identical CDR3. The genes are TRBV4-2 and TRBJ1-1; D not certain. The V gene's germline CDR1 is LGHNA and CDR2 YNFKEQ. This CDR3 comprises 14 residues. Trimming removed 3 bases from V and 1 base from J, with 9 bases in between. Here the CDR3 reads CASSHLDRNTEAFF. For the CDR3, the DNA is TGTGCCAGCAGCCATCTCGATAGGAACACTGAAGCTTTCTTT.

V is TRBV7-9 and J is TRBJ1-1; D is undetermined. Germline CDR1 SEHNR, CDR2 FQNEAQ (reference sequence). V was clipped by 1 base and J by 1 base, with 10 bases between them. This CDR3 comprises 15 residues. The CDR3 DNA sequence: TGTGCCAGCAGCTTAGTGGCCTCGGAGAACACTGAAGCTTTCTTT. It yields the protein CASSLVASENTEAFF.

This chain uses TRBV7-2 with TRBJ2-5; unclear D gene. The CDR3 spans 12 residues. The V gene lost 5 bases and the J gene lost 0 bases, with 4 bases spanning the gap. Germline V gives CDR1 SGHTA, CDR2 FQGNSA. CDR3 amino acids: CASSPNQETQYF. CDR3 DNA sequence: TGTGCCAGCAGCCCCAACCAAGAGACCCAGTACTTC.

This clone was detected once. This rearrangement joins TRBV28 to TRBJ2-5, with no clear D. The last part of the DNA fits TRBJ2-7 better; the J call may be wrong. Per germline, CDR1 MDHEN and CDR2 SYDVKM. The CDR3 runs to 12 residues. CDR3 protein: CASSFQAYEQYF. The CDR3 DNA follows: TGTGCCAGCAGTTTCCAGGCCTACGAGCAGTACTTC.

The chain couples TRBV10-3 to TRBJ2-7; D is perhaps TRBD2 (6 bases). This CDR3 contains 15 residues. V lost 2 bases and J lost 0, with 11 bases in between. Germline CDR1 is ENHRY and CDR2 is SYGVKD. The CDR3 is CAISEISGVSYEQYF. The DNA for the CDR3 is TGTGCCATCAGTGAGATTTCGGGGGTCTCCTACGAGCAGTACTTC.

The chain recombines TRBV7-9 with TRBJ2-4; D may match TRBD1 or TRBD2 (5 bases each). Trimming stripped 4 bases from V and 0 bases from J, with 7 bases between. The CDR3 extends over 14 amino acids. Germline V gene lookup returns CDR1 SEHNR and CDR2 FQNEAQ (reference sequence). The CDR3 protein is CASSSGTAKNIQYF. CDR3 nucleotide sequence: TGTGCCAGCAGCTCCGGGACAGCCAAAAACATTCAGTACTTC. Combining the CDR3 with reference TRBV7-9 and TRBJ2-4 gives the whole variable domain DTGVSQNPRHKITKRGQNVTFRCDPISEHNRLYWYRQTLGQGPEFLTYFQNEAQLEKSRLLSDRFSAERPKGSFSTLEIQRTEQGDSAMYLCASSSGTAKNIQYFGAGTRLSVL.

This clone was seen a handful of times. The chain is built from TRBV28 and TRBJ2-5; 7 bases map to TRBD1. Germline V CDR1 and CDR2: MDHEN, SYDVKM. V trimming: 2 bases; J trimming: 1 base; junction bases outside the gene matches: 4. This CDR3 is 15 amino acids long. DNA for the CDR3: TGTGCCAGCAGTTTACCGGGACAGTTCCAAGAGACCCAGTACTTC. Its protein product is CASSLPGQFQETQYF.